This T cell receptor beta chain emerged from a study of human T cells and chemical hapten exposure. At the level of the study: A patient group, mainly female, showed alopecia areata, totalis or universalis. Variation in per-sample TCR yields came mainly from small pooled library volume differences.

This clonotype was picked up many times. This CDR3 contains 16 residues. Germline CDR1 SGHDT, CDR2 YYEEEE. V was trimmed by 4 bases and J by 2 bases, leaving 17 bases between them. Original processing methods: 100,000 or so TCRs per sample was the median, with a range of about 20,000 to 690,600. MiXCR, run by TCRdb on the RACE reads, gives a single entry per CDR3 protein. These V and J calls rely on TCRdb rather than the paper's analysis. The sample includes some 190,000 distinct CDR3 sequences, more than 20% of them seen just once. Time point here: patch test 1, 2 weeks after DPC sensitization. Treatment: therapeutic diphenylcyclopropenone sensitization with weekly scalp DPC.

The specimen comprised whole blood, sampled in connection with sensitization to the hapten diphenylcyclopropenone (DPC). This receptor was obtained from a woman in her forties or fifties with alopecia areata. Some clones in this sample may be carry-over from other donors' samples. The rearrangement uses TRBV5-6 and TRBJ2-3; D uncertain. CDR3 protein: CASSGPLGILTDTQYF. DNA of the CDR3: TGTGCCAGCAGCGGGCCCTTGGGTATACTCACAGATACGCAGTATTTT.